This T cell receptor (beta chain) comes out of a study of shared clonotypes between healthy human individuals. Whole-study results and caveats: The rarefaction results pointed to incomplete sorted-subset sequencing despite large depth.

Measured with immunoSEQ multiplex PCR; TCRdb has only the in-frame clones, and not every one. The sample contains about 2.4 million clones, over 85% of which appear only once. Comment on this clone: What it binds is not known.

The CDR3 contains 17 residues. J lost 6 bases, V lost 1 base, and 6 bases had no gene match. The V gene's germline CDR1 is SGHNT and CDR2 YENEEA. The rearrangement uses TRBV11-3 and TRBJ2-2; 12 bases match TRBD2. This clonotype originated in a man between 18 and 29 years old in good health. Some clones in this sample may be carry-over from other donors' samples. The sequenced sample was naive CD4+ T cells from PBMCs. Described subset: CD45RA+ positively selected. The CDR3 here is CASSLGGRLAGAGELFF. In nucleotides, the CDR3 is TGTGCCAGCAGCTTAGGAGGAAGACTAGCGGGAGCCGGGGAGCTGTTTTTT.